This T cell receptor (beta chain) was sequenced during a study of control samples from healthy donors and cancer patients. V dropped 4 bases and J dropped 8 bases, with 17 bases sitting between them. CDR3 size: 14 residues. Per germline, CDR1 SQVTM and CDR2 ANQGSEA. The method was immunoSEQ multiplex PCR; TCRdb's version includes in-frame clones alone and lacks a portion of them. The repertoire includes over 15,000 clones, about 86% of them detected once, and more than 9% sits in the top ten. The chain links TRBV29-1 to TRBJ1-4; D perhaps matches TRBD1 (6 bases). This receptor was taken from a woman between 65 and 79 years old with colorectal cancer. What was sequenced was PBMCs. DNA for the CDR3: TGCAGCGTTGCCTGGAGGGGGGCTGGGGAAAAACTGTTTTTT. Residues: CSVAWRGAGEKLFF.